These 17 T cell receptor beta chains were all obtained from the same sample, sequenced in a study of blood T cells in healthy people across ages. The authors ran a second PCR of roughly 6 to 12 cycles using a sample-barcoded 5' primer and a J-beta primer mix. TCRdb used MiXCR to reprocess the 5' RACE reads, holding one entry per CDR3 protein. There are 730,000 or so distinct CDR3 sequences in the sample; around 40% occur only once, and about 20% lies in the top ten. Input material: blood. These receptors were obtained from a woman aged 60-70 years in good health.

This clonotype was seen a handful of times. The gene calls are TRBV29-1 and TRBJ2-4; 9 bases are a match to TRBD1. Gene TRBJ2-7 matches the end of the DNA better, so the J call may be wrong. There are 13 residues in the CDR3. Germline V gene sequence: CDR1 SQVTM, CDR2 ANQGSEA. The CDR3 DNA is TGCAGCGTTGAAGCGGACAGGGGCATCGAGCAGTACTTC. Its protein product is CSVEADRGIEQYF.

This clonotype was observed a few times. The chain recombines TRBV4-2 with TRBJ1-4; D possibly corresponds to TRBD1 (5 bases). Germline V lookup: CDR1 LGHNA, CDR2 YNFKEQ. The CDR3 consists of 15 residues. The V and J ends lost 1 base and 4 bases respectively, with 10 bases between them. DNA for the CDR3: TGTGCCAGCAGCCAAGTTCGGGGGAATAATGAAAAACTGTTTTTT. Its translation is CASSQVRGNNEKLFF.

In DNA form, the CDR3 reads TGCAGTGTTTCCACTAGCAGGAGCTCCTACGAGCAGTACTTC. Protein sequence: CSVSTSRSSYEQYF. The V call is TRBV20-1, the J call TRBJ2-7; weak D call: TRBD2 (6 bases). The CDR3 is 14 residues long. Germline V gene lookup returns CDR1 DFQATT and CDR2 SNEGSKA (reference sequence). Deletions cut 7 bases from V and 0 bases from J, with 16 bases between.

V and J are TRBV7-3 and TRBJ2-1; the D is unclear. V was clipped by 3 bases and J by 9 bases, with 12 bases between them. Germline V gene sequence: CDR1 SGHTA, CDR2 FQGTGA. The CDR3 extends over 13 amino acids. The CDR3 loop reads CASSFSEMGEQFF. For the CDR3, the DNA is TGTGCCAGCAGCTTCTCAGAGATGGGTGAGCAGTTCTTC.

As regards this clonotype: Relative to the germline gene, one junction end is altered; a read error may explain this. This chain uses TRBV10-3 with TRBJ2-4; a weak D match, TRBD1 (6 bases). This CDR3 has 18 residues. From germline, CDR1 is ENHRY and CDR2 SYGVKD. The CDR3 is CAISEGQPALVPKNSQYF. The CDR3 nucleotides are TGTGCCATCAGTGAGGGACAGCCAGCCCTTGTACCCAAAAACAGTCAGTACTTC.

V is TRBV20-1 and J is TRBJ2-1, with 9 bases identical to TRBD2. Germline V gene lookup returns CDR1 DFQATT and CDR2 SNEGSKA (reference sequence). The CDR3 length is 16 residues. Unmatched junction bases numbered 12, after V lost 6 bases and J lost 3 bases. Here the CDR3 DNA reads TGCAGTGCGCGCCCTTCTAGCGGGGCCTACTACAATGAGCAGTTCTTC. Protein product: CSARPSSGAYYNEQFF.

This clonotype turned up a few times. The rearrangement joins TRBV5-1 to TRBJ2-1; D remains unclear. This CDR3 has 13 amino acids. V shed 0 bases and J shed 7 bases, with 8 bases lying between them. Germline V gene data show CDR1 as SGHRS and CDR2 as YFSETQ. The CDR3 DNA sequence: TGCGCCAGCAGCTTGGGACGGATGAATGAGCAGTTCTTC. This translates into CASSLGRMNEQFF.

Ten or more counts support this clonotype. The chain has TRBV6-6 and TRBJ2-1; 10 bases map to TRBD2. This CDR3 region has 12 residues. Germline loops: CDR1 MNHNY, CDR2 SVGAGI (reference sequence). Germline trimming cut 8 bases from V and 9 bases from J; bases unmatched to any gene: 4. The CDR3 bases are TGTGCCAGCGCTAGCGGGAGAGGTGAGCAGTTCTTC. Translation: CASASGRGEQFF.

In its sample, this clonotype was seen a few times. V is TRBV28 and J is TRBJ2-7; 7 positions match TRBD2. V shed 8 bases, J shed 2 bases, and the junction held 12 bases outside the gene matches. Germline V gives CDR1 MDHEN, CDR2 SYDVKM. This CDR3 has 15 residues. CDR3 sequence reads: CASRFQRGIPYEQYF. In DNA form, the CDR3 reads TGTGCCAGCCGATTCCAGCGGGGTATCCCCTACGAGCAGTACTTC.

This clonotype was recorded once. This CDR3 reads CASNTYGQGASSYEQYF. The CDR3 DNA follows: TGTGCCAGCAATACGTATGGACAGGGGGCGAGCTCCTACGAGCAGTACTTC. The gene calls are TRBV28 and TRBJ2-7; the match to TRBD1 covers 11 bases. Germline V gene lookup returns CDR1 MDHEN and CDR2 SYDVKM. The ends lost 7 bases at V and 0 bases at J; junction bases unmatched: 11. The CDR3 is made up of 17 amino acids.

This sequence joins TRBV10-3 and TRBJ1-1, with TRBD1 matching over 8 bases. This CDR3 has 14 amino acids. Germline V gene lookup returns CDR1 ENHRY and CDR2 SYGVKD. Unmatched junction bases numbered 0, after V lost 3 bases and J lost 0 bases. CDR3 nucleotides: TGTGCCATCAGTGAACAGGGGGTGAACACTGAAGCTTTCTTT. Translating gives CAISEQGVNTEAFF.

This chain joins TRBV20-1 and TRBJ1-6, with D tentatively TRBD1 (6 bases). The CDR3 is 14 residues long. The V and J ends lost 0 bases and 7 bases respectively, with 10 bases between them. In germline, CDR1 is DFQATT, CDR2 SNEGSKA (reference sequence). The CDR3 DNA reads TGCAGTGCTAGAGATGACAGGACGAATTCACCCCTCCACTTT. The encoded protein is CSARDDRTNSPLHF.

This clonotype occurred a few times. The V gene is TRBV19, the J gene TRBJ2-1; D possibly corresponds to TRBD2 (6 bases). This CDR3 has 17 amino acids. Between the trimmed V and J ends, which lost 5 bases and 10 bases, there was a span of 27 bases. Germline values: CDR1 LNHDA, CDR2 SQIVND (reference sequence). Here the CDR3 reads CASSPYLASPLGPEQFF. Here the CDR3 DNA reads TGTGCCAGTAGTCCCTACCTAGCGAGCCCCCTCGGGCCCGAGCAGTTCTTC.

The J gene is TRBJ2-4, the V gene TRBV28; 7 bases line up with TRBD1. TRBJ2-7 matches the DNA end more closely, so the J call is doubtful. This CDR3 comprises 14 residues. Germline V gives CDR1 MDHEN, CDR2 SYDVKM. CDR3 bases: TGTGCCAGCGTAGGCGCGACAGGGTCCTACGAGCAGTACTTC. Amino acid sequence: CASVGATGSYEQYF.

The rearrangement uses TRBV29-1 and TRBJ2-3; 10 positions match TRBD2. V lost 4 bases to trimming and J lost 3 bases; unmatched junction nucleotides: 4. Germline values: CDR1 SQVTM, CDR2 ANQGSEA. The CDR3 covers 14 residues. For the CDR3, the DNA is TGCAGCGTTGTGAGCGGGGGGGCAACAGATACGCAGTATTTT. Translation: CSVVSGGATDTQYF.

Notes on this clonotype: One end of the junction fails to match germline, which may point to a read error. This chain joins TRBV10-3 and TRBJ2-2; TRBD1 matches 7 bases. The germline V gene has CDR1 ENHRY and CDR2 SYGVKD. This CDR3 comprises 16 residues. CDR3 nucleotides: TGTGCCACGAGATCGACCGGGACAGATTTCACCGGGGAGCTGTCTTTT. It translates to CATRSTGTDFTGELSF.

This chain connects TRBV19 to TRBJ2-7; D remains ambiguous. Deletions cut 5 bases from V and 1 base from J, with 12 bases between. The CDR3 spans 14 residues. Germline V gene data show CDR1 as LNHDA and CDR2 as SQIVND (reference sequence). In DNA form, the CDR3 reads TGTGCCAGTAGTGTGGAAGGTATTTCCTACGAGCAGTACTTC. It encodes CASSVEGISYEQYF.